The 31 T cell receptor beta chains below come from one sample, sequenced in a study of T cells in Graves' hyperthyroidism and ophthalmopathy. Regions amplified from RNA transcripts were the TCR beta CDR3 regions. During a first-round RT-PCR of the TCR CDR3, the HTBI primer set was used. A single record per CDR3 protein comes from TCRdb applying MiXCR to the multiplex PCR reads. The table includes hundreds of thousands of distinct CDR3 sequences, roughly a quarter detected once. Sequencing was done on a sample of blood. These receptors all stem from a woman aged 40 to 50 with Graves' ophthalmopathy.

The chain links TRBV28 to TRBJ2-7; 12 bases map to TRBD1. Germline CDR1 reads MDHEN; CDR2 reads SYDVKM. The trim removed 4 bases at V and 12 bases at J, leaving 4 bases unmatched. The CDR3 extends over 12 amino acids. The CDR3 DNA sequence: TGTGCCAGCAGTTCCGGGACAGGGGGCCTGTACTTC. The encoded protein is CASSSGTGGLYF.

This clonotype was observed once. The chain links TRBV19 to TRBJ1-5, with TRBD1 as a possible D gene (5 bases). Germline values: CDR1 LNHDA, CDR2 SQIVND (reference sequence). This CDR3 contains 14 residues. Trimming pared 6 bases from V and 6 bases from J, leaving 15 bases between. The CDR3 here is CASRTSGRRQPQHF. The CDR3, as DNA: TGTGCCAGTAGAACTTCAGGGAGGCGTCAGCCCCAGCATTTT.

This clonotype was counted many times. This sequence joins TRBV20-1 and TRBJ2-7; D is perhaps TRBD2 (6 bases). CDR3 length: 13 amino acids. Trimming took off 2 bases at V and 1 base at J, with 9 bases between the two ends. Germline lookup yields CDR1 DFQATT and CDR2 SNEGSKA (reference sequence). The CDR3 DNA sequence: TGCAGTGCTAGAAGCGGGCAATCCTACGAGCAGTACTTC. Translating it yields CSARSGQSYEQYF.

This clonotype was counted many times. The genes are TRBV4-1 and TRBJ2-5; D is possibly TRBD1 or TRBD2 (6 bases each). Germline lookup yields CDR1 MGHRA and CDR2 YSYEKL. The V and J ends lost 3 bases and 2 bases respectively, with 16 bases between them. The CDR3 has 16 residues. CDR3 DNA sequence: TGCGCCAGCAGCCACCAACACCAGGGGAGGCAAGAGACCCAGTACTTC. It specifies CASSHQHQGRQETQYF.

This clonotype was observed at least ten times. The genes are TRBV6-5 and TRBJ2-7; 14 bases are a match to TRBD2. This CDR3 contains 16 residues. V shed 4 bases, J shed 5 bases, and the junction held 7 bases outside the gene matches. CDR1 and CDR2 from the germline V gene are MNHEY and SVGAGI. The CDR3 DNA is TGTGCCAGCAGTTTCGGGACTAGCGGGAGCCGGAACGAGCAGTACTTC. The encoded protein is CASSFGTSGSRNEQYF.

In its sample, this clonotype was seen many times. At one of its ends the junction is not consistent with the germline gene, which may arise from a read error. The chain carries TRBV2 and TRBJ1-3; no definite D call. Germline values: CDR1 SNHLY, CDR2 FYNNEI. This CDR3 contains 13 residues. The CDR3 is CANSETRGNTIYF. In DNA, the CDR3 is TGTGCCAACAGTGAGACCCGAGGGAACACCATATATTTT. The full variable domain, in which reference TRBV2 and TRBJ1-3 provide the parts outside the CDR3, is EPEVTQTPSHQVTQMGQEVILRCVPISNHLYFYWYRQILGQKVEFLVSFYNNEISEKSEIFDDQFSVERPDGSNFTLKIRSTKLEDSAMYFCANSETRGNTIYFGEGSWLTVV.

This clonotype has a count of ten or more. The chain is built from TRBV30 and TRBJ2-7; 12 nucleotides line up with TRBD2. Germline V gives CDR1 GTSNPN, CDR2 SVGIG (reference sequence). The CDR3 is 15 amino acids. V gave up 1 base and J gave up 2 bases; unmatched junction bases: 3. Written as DNA, the CDR3 is TGTGCCTGGAGTGCTCTAGCGGGAGGGCCCTACGAGCAGTACTTC. Its translation: CAWSALAGGPYEQYF.

This clonotype was picked up many times. The V gene is TRBV12-3 or TRBV12-4, the J gene TRBJ2-1; weak D call: TRBD2 (6 bases). The CDR3 contains 16 residues. The ends were cut back, 3 bases at V and 5 bases at J, with 17 bases in the middle. For the CDR3, the DNA is TGTGCCAGCAGTTTTGGTCGGGGGAGCGAGGACAATGAGCAGTTCTTC. Its protein is CASSFGRGSEDNEQFF.

In this sample, this clonotype turned up many times. The chain carries TRBV19 and TRBJ1-2; the match to TRBD1 covers 9 bases. Germline CDR1 is LNHDA and CDR2 is SQIVND (reference sequence). The V and J ends lost 5 bases and 4 bases, in that order; junction bases with no gene match: 8. The CDR3 runs 15 residues. In nucleotides, the CDR3 is TGTGCCAGTAGTGTTGGGACAGGGTATGGCTATGGCTACACCTTC. This gives the protein CASSVGTGYGYGYTF.

This clonotype has more than one count but fewer than ten. The gene calls are TRBV12-3 or TRBV12-4 and TRBJ2-5, with D perhaps given as TRBD1 or TRBD2 (7 bases each). Trimming stripped 1 base from V and 5 bases from J, with 14 bases between. This CDR3 region has 15 residues. The CDR3 protein is CASSLGGGQKETQYF. Written as DNA, the CDR3 is TGTGCCAGCAGTTTAGGGGGGGGACAGAAGGAGACCCAGTACTTC.

Many counts were recorded for this clonotype. The chain is built from TRBV13 and TRBJ1-3, with 8 bases that match TRBD1. The length of the CDR3 is 15 residues. The ends lost 4 bases at V and 8 bases at J; junction bases unmatched: 10. Germline V gene data show CDR1 as PRHDT and CDR2 as FYEKMQ (reference sequence). In DNA form, the CDR3 reads TGTGCCAGCAGCTCCAACACGGGGACAGGTGACACCATATATTTT. Its translation is CASSSNTGTGDTIYF.

This clonotype was recorded at least ten times. Here the CDR3 DNA reads TGTGCCAGCAGCTTAGGAGGTGGCCCGAACACTGAAGCTTTCTTT. This translates into CASSLGGGPNTEAFF. V and J are TRBV11-2 and TRBJ1-1; D not certain. Trimming left V 1 base short and J 1 base short, with 10 bases between. Germline V lookup: CDR1 SGHAT, CDR2 FQNNGV. The CDR3 is 15 residues long.

This clonotype was detected ten times or more. The gene calls are TRBV5-1 and TRBJ1-1, with D possibly being TRBD1 (5 bases). The germline gives CDR1 SGHRS, CDR2 YFSETQ. The CDR3 covers 14 residues. V was pared by 4 bases and J by 2 bases, with 12 bases between. CDR3 sequence: CASSNWGGNTEAFF. The CDR3, as DNA: TGCGCCAGCAGCAACTGGGGGGGAAACACTGAAGCTTTCTTT.

This clonotype was observed at least ten times. The chain joins TRBV6-5 to TRBJ2-2; the match to TRBD1 covers 11 bases. V lost 7 bases, J lost 4 bases, and 8 bases stayed unmatched. CDR3 length equals 16 residues. The germline CDR1 and CDR2 sequences are MNHEY and SVGAGI. CDR3 in DNA: TGTGCCAGCACCACCCGGACAGGGGGCATCACCGGGGAGCTGTTTTTT. It translates to CASTTRTGGITGELFF.

The chain uses TRBV24-1 and TRBJ2-5, with D hard to call. Trimming removed 10 bases at V and 5 bases at J, with 10 bases between. Germline assignment: CDR1 KGHDR and CDR2 SFDVKD. The CDR3 is 11 amino acids. The CDR3 region has the DNA TGTGCCACATCCCCTGGGGAGACCCAGTACTTC. Translating it yields CATSPGETQYF.

About this clonotype itself: A much larger clonotype is one base distant, so this may be a read error. The chain is built from TRBV10-3 and TRBJ1-2, with 7 bases that match TRBD1. The ends lost 8 bases at V and 0 bases at J; junction bases unmatched: 9. CDR3 length equals 15 residues. Germline CDR1 is ENHRY and CDR2 is SYGVKD. The CDR3 spells CAIEDRTNSNYGYTF. The CDR3 DNA is TGTGCCATCGAGGACAGGACAAATTCTAACTATGGCTACACCTTC.

This clonotype has ten or more counts. The rearrangement uses TRBV30 and TRBJ2-7, with D possibly TRBD1 on 6 matching bases. Germline CDR1 is GTSNPN and CDR2 is SVGIG (reference sequence). Trimming stripped 4 bases from V and 5 bases from J, with 15 bases between. The CDR3 runs 13 residues. For the CDR3, the DNA is TGTGCCTGGAAAGCAGGGGCTGGGAACGAGCAGTACTTC. It specifies CAWKAGAGNEQYF.

The J gene is TRBJ1-5, the V gene TRBV6-1; 9 bases match TRBD1. Unmatched junction bases numbered 8, after V lost 4 bases and J lost 4 bases. CDR3 length: 16 residues. Germline V gives CDR1 MNHNS, CDR2 SASEGT. The CDR3 protein is CASSAAVGTGNQPQHF. The CDR3 DNA follows: TGTGCCAGCAGTGCAGCGGTGGGGACAGGGAATCAGCCCCAGCATTTT.

The sample holds many counts of this clonotype. The rearrangement links TRBV6-5 to TRBJ2-7, with TRBD2 matching 13 bases. This CDR3 contains 15 residues. V shed 6 bases and J 4 bases; nucleotides not matched to a gene: 6. Germline lookup yields CDR1 MNHEY and CDR2 SVGAGI. CDR3 sequence reads: CASSGLAGAAYEQYF. CDR3 DNA: TGTGCCAGCAGCGGACTAGCGGGAGCGGCTTACGAGCAGTACTTC.

In this sample, this clonotype turned up many times. This chain links TRBV5-1 with TRBJ2-6; 8 positions agree with TRBD1. The CDR3 is 17 amino acids. Germline V gives CDR1 SGHRS, CDR2 YFSETQ. The J segment lost 0 bases and the V segment lost 1 base, leaving 3 bases of the junction unmatched. CDR3 in amino acids: CASSLTGGGSGANVLTF. DNA of the CDR3: TGCGCCAGCAGCTTGACAGGGGGAGGCTCTGGGGCCAACGTCCTGACTTTC.

This clonotype was seen once. J is TRBJ2-5 and V is TRBV30; possible D gene TRBD1, 5 bases. The CDR3 is 10 amino acids. The V gene's germline CDR1 is GTSNPN and CDR2 SVGIG (reference sequence). Trimming cost V 8 bases and J 5 bases, with 9 bases left between them. In nucleotides, the CDR3 is TGTGCCGCCTCAGGGGAGACCCAGTACTTC. Protein product: CAASGETQYF. Filled out from reference TRBV30 and TRBJ2-5, the complete variable domain reads SQTIHQWPATLVQPVGSPLSLECTVEGTSNPNLYWYRQAAGRGLQLLFYSVGIGQISSEVPQNLSASRPQDRQFILSSKKLLLSDSGFYLCAASGETQYFGPGTRLLVL.

This clonotype was observed a handful of times. The J gene is TRBJ2-5, the V gene TRBV6-1, with D hard to call. In germline, CDR1 is MNHNS, CDR2 SASEGT. The CDR3 sequence is 15 residues long. V gave up 0 bases and J gave up 3 bases, with 11 bases separating them. This chain's CDR3 is CASSEAADPKETQYF. In DNA, the CDR3 is TGTGCCAGCAGTGAAGCGGCAGACCCTAAAGAGACCCAGTACTTC.

This clonotype was found many times. The chain joins TRBV27 to TRBJ2-7, with D tentatively TRBD2 (7 bases). Germline CDR1 and CDR2: MNHEY and SMNVEV (reference sequence). CDR3 length: 15 residues. With 6 bases removed from V and 0 bases from J, the gap between germline ends came to 15 bases. CDR3 in DNA: TGTGCCAGCAGCTGGGGGGGCGGGAGCTCCTACGAGCAGTACTTC. This translates into CASSWGGGSSYEQYF.

The V gene is TRBV20-1, the J gene TRBJ1-6; perhaps TRBD1 as D (6 bases). The V end was cut by 1 base, the J end by 7 bases, with 11 bases between. The CDR3 runs to 14 residues. Per the germline V gene, CDR1 is DFQATT and CDR2 is SNEGSKA (reference sequence). The CDR3 here is CSARGGQLNSPLHF. Here the CDR3 DNA reads TGCAGTGCTAGAGGGGGGCAGTTGAATTCACCCCTCCACTTT.

The sample holds many counts of this clonotype. The chain links TRBV10-3 to TRBJ1-2; 11 bases map to TRBD1. The CDR3 runs to 14 residues. J was trimmed by 3 bases and V by 7 bases; bases with no gene match: 4. Germline assignment: CDR1 ENHRY and CDR2 SYGVKD. CDR3 nucleotide sequence: TGTGCCATCACTAGGGACAGGGGGGACTATGGCTACACCTTC. Translating gives CAITRDRGDYGYTF.

This clonotype showed up many times. The chain is built from TRBV27 and TRBJ2-3, with TRBD2 matching 7 bases. The CDR3 loop spans 18 amino acids. V shed 2 bases and J 5 bases; nucleotides not matched to a gene: 16. Per the germline V gene, CDR1 is MNHEY and CDR2 is SMNVEV (reference sequence). The CDR3 DNA sequence: TGTGCCAGCAGTTTACGAGCGGACCCTTTTGGGGGGGGAGATACGCAGTATTTT. Protein product: CASSLRADPFGGGDTQYF.

This clonotype appeared a single time. V is TRBV13 and J is TRBJ2-7; D is uncertain. Germline CDR1 reads PRHDT; CDR2 reads FYEKMQ (reference sequence). The CDR3 has 13 amino acids. Trimming removed 0 bases from V and 3 bases from J, with 6 bases in between. The DNA for the CDR3 is TGTGCCAGCAGCTTAGGCCGCTACTACGAGCAGTACTTC. Its protein product is CASSLGRYYEQYF.

This clonotype was detected many times. V usage is TRBV20-1 and J usage is TRBJ2-2; 14 bases map to TRBD2. The CDR3 runs 16 residues. The junction had 4 bases not matched to a gene; V was cut back by 3 bases and J by 4 bases. The germline CDR1 and CDR2 sequences are DFQATT and SNEGSKA (reference sequence). The DNA for the CDR3 is TGCAGTGCTAGTCCGGGACTAGCGGGAGCCACCGGGGAGCTGTTTTTT. Protein: CSASPGLAGATGELFF.

This chain joins TRBV19 and TRBJ2-5; 12 nucleotides line up with TRBD2. The length of the CDR3 is 17 residues. Germline V gene lookup returns CDR1 LNHDA and CDR2 SQIVND (reference sequence). V dropped 6 bases and J dropped 4; count of bases not matched to a gene: 12. This CDR3 is CASSETSGGLYGETQYF. Written as DNA, the CDR3 is TGTGCCAGTAGCGAAACTAGCGGGGGGCTCTATGGAGAGACCCAGTACTTC.

This clonotype was seen ten or more times. The genes are TRBV7-6 and TRBJ2-7; unclear D gene. Trimming removed 6 bases at V and 3 bases at J, with 9 bases between. Germline values: CDR1 SGHVS, CDR2 FNYEAQ. There are 12 residues in the CDR3. The CDR3 reads CASSPDFYEQYF. The CDR3 DNA is TGTGCCAGCAGTCCCGACTTCTACGAGCAGTACTTC.

This clonotype was picked up many times. The chain carries TRBV28 and TRBJ1-1; a possible D gene is TRBD1 (5 bases). The CDR3 runs to 15 residues. The V end lost 4 bases, the J end lost 5 bases, and 17 bases lay between the germline ends. Germline CDR1 is MDHEN and CDR2 is SYDVKM. The CDR3 here is CASSSFWGGVTEAFF. The CDR3 DNA follows: TGTGCCAGCAGTTCTTTCTGGGGGGGGGTGACTGAAGCTTTCTTT. The whole variable domain, remainder taken from reference TRBV28 and TRBJ1-1, is DVKVTQSSRYLVKRTGEKVFLECVQDMDHENMFWYRQDPGLGLRLIYFSYDVKMKEKGDIPEGYSVSREKKERFSLILESASTNQTSMYLCASSSFWGGVTEAFFGQGTRLTVV.